These T cell receptor beta chains were read from a single sample in a study of graft-versus-host responses after intestinal transplantation. The table came from immunoSEQ multiplex PCR; TCRdb's copy has only in-frame clones and leaves some out. The sample lists approximately 89,000 clones; 80% to 95% were seen once. These receptors are not linked to any known antigen. Material: unstimulated CD4+ T cells sorted from spleen or lymph node cells, obtained before intestinal transplant. The source of these receptors is a human donor who received an intestinal transplant. Each CDR3 is given with its conserved first and last residue. The D gene is left open where the match is weak. Clone sizes are given selectively: once, few, many, or a class where the clone is expanded.

abundance	d_gene	v_gene	len	j_gene	CDR3nt	CDR3aa
NA	NA	TRBV27	14	TRBJ2-5	TGTGCCAGCAGTTGGTCGCGCGTGAGCGAGACCCAGTACTTC	CASSWSRVSETQYF
NA	NA	TRBV6-6	14	TRBJ2-2	TGTGCCTCCAAGGGAGAGGCTGGTAACGGGGAGCTGTTTTTT	CASKGEAGNGELFF
NA	TRBD2	TRBV9	16	TRBJ2-7	TGTGCCAGCAGCGTACTGGCTAGCGGGTCCTTCTACGAGCAGTACTTC	CASSVLASGSFYEQYF
NA	NA	TRBV5-1	14	TRBJ2-7	TGCGCCAGCAGCTTGTGGCAGGCAGGGTACGAGCAGTACTTC	CASSLWQAGYEQYF
once	NA	TRBV28	12	TRBJ2-1	TGTGCCAGCAGTTTCAGCGTCTATGAGCAGTTCTTC	CASSFSVYEQFF
NA	NA	TRBV30	10	TRBJ2-5	TGTGGGACAGTTAAAGAGACCCAGTACTTC	CGTVKETQYF
NA	TRBD2	TRBV15	17	TRBJ2-7	TGTGCCACCAGCAGGGGACTAGCGGGGGGTTTTGGAAACGAGCAGTACTTC	CATSRGLAGGFGNEQYF
NA	NA	TRBV18	14	TRBJ1-2	TGTGCCAGCTCACCTACGGGAGACCCCTATGGCTACACCTTC	CASSPTGDPYGYTF
NA	NA	TRBV27	13	TRBJ1-4	TGTGCCAGCAGCCGGGCAACTAATGAAAAACTGTTTTTT	CASSRATNEKLFF
NA	TRBD1	TRBV6-5	15	TRBJ1-6	TGTGCCAGCAGTTACTCGCGACAGGGATATTCACCCCTCCACTTT	CASSYSRQGYSPLHF
NA	NA	TRBV6-6	15	TRBJ1-3	TGTGCCAGCAGTTCACAGGGCCTCTCTGGAAACACCATATATTTT	CASSSQGLSGNTIYF
once	NA	TRBV4-1	14	TRBJ2-7	TGCGCCAGCAGCCAATCGACTCTCATTTACGAGCAGTACTTC	CASSQSTLIYEQYF
NA	TRBD1	TRBV5-6	15	TRBJ1-1	TGTGCCAGCAGCTATCTCCGGGACAGGAACACTGAAGCTTTCTTT	CASSYLRDRNTEAFF
NA	TRBD2	TRBV4-3	15	TRBJ2-3	TGCGCCAGCAGCCAAGGAGCGGGGGGGCTTGATACGCAGTATTTT	CASSQGAGGLDTQYF
NA	NA	TRBV28	11	TRBJ1-1	TGTGCCAGCCAGGGTGACACTGAAGCTTTCTTT	CASQGDTEAFF
NA	TRBD2	TRBV5-1	15	TRBJ2-7	TGCGCCAGCAGAGGAGGCGGGAGTCGTATATACGAGCAGTACTTC	CASRGGGSRIYEQYF
NA	TRBD1	TRBV5-1	15	TRBJ2-7	TGCGCCAGCAGCCCCGGAGGGACAGGGACCTACGAGCAGTACTTC	CASSPGGTGTYEQYF
NA	NA	TRBV5-1	14	TRBJ1-2	TGCGCCAGCAGCTCAGGGGTCGGGGACTATGGCTACACCTTC	CASSSGVGDYGYTF